The 30 T cell receptor beta chains below all came from one sample that was sequenced in a study of blood T cell repertoires in COVID-19. The method was immunoSEQ multiplex PCR; TCRdb's version includes in-frame clones alone and lacks a portion of them. The repertoire consists of about 150,000 clones, with roughly 87% occurring once and the leading ten covering more than 5%. Sequenced input: peripheral blood. These receptors all stem from a human donor in a cohort sampled during active COVID-19.

The rearrangement links TRBV18 to TRBJ1-1, with D hard to call. CDR1 is KGHSH, CDR2 LQKENI, per germline. This CDR3 region has 14 residues. V lost 5 bases and J 0 bases, leaving 10 bases between the germline ends. For the CDR3, the DNA is TGTGCCAGCTCAGTCCGACAATTGAACACTGAAGCTTTCTTT. It encodes CASSVRQLNTEAFF. The variable domain in full, with the rest retrieved from reference TRBV18 and TRBJ1-1, is NAGVMQNPRHLVRRRGQEARLRCSPMKGHSHVYWYRQLPEEGLKFMVYLQKENIIDESGMPKERFSAEFPKEGPSILRIQQVVRGDSAAYFCASSVRQLNTEAFFGQGTRLTVV.

This chain links TRBV18 with TRBJ2-2, with D maybe TRBD2 (5 bases). The germline V gene has CDR1 KGHSH and CDR2 LQKENI. The CDR3 runs to 16 residues. V gave up 1 base and J gave up 1 base, with 10 bases separating them. CDR3 protein: CASSPRASGNTGELFF. In nucleotides, the CDR3 is TGTGCCAGCTCACCACGGGCAAGCGGGAACACCGGGGAGCTGTTTTTT.

The chain uses TRBV9 and TRBJ1-2, with D tentatively TRBD1 (5 bases). Trimming cost V 6 bases and J 4 bases, with 22 bases left between them. Per germline, CDR1 SGDLS and CDR2 YYNGEE. CDR3 length: 16 amino acids. In DNA form, the CDR3 reads TGTGCCAGCACCCGGGGGATCGGGGGTGAATCCTATGGCTACACCTTC. It translates to CASTRGIGGESYGYTF.

The chain combines TRBV7-2 with TRBJ2-2; 10 nucleotides align to TRBD1. CDR1 SGHTA and CDR2 FQGNSA come from the germline V gene. V trimming: 6 bases; J trimming: 3 bases; junction bases outside the gene matches: 7. This CDR3 region has 16 residues. This CDR3 reads CASRPTGGTYTGELFF. The DNA for the CDR3 is TGTGCCAGCAGACCGACAGGGGGCACGTACACCGGGGAGCTGTTTTTT.

This clone was seen a single time. The chain couples TRBV7-9 to TRBJ2-7; D is possibly TRBD1 (6 bases). CDR1 and CDR2 from the germline V gene are SEHNR and FQNEAQ (reference sequence). V was shortened by 1 base and J by 7 bases, with 11 bases between the two germline ends. The CDR3 has 13 amino acids. CDR3 in DNA: TGTGCCAGCAGCTTAGAACAGGGCCTAGAGCAGTACTTC. This translates into CASSLEQGLEQYF. The full variable domain, completed using reference TRBV7-9 and TRBJ2-7, is DTGVSQNPRHKITKRGQNVTFRCDPISEHNRLYWYRQTLGQGPEFLTYFQNEAQLEKSRLLSDRFSAERPKGSFSTLEIQRTEQGDSAMYLCASSLEQGLEQYFGPGTRLTVT.

The genes are TRBV10-2 and TRBJ1-2; D gene uncertain. Germline CDR1 is WSHSY and CDR2 is SAAADI. CDR3 length: 15 residues. V lost 2 bases to trimming and J lost 4 bases, with 14 bases between them. The CDR3 nucleotides are TGCGCCAGCAGTGAGGGTCTACAACGACTCTATGGCTACACCTTC. Residues: CASSEGLQRLYGYTF.

J is TRBJ1-6 and V is TRBV19; 10 positions agree with TRBD1. V lost 7 bases and J lost 9; bases outside the gene matches: 9. This CDR3 contains 15 residues. Germline V gene lookup returns CDR1 LNHDA and CDR2 SQIVND (reference sequence). The CDR3 DNA sequence: TGTGCCAGTAAAACACCGGGACAGGGGTTTTCACCCCTCCACTTT. This encodes CASKTPGQGFSPLHF.

J is TRBJ1-1 and V is TRBV19; D is possibly TRBD1 (6 bases). The CDR3 spans 16 residues. Germline loops: CDR1 LNHDA, CDR2 SQIVND (reference sequence). The V end lost 3 bases, the J end lost 5 bases, and 19 bases lay between the germline ends. DNA for the CDR3: TGTGCCAGTAGTATTGGGCAGGGGTCGATTGGGACTGAAGCTTTCTTT. Translation gives CASSIGQGSIGTEAFF.

The gene calls are TRBV10-3 and TRBJ2-5, with 7 bases aligning to TRBD1. J was trimmed by 1 base and V by 4 bases; bases with no gene match: 0. This CDR3 spans 13 amino acids. Germline CDR1 and CDR2: ENHRY and SYGVKD. The CDR3 coding sequence is TGTGCCATCAGTGGGACAGGCCAAGAGACCCAGTACTTC. It yields the protein CAISGTGQETQYF.

The V gene is TRBV5-4, the J gene TRBJ1-2, with no clear D. From germline, CDR1 is SGHNT and CDR2 YYREEE (reference sequence). The CDR3 covers 14 residues. V gave up 2 bases and J gave up 4 bases, with 12 bases separating them. The CDR3 region has the DNA TGTGCCAGCAGCTTTACTGGTTCGGGCTATGGCTACACCTTC. Its protein product is CASSFTGSGYGYTF.

The chain combines TRBV9 with TRBJ2-7, with 7 bases aligning to TRBD2. This CDR3 comprises 15 residues. With 0 bases clipped from V and 5 bases from J, the junction kept 8 bases outside the gene matches. Germline lookup yields CDR1 SGDLS and CDR2 YYNGEE. CDR3 protein: CASSVAGLGSNEQYF. For the CDR3, the DNA is TGTGCCAGCAGCGTAGCAGGACTAGGGTCTAACGAGCAGTACTTC.

The chain couples TRBV28 to TRBJ2-7; D is possibly TRBD1 (5 bases). CDR3 size: 16 residues. Germline V gene data show CDR1 as MDHEN and CDR2 as SYDVKM. Trimming shortened V by 6 bases and J by 1 base, and 19 bases separated the two germline ends. CDR3: CASSLPQARTSYEQYF. The CDR3 coding sequence is TGTGCCAGCAGCCTGCCCCAGGCCAGGACATCCTACGAGCAGTACTTC.

The rearrangement joins TRBV5-6 to TRBJ1-2, with a weak D call TRBD1 (5 bases). The CDR3 is 15 amino acids. The germline V gene encodes CDR1 SGHDT and CDR2 YYEEEE. Trimming cost V 2 bases and J 8 bases, with 19 bases left between them. CDR3 DNA: TGTGCCAGCAGCTTTGAACAGGTCACGACGGGCGGCTACACCTTC. As protein: CASSFEQVTTGGYTF.

This rearrangement joins TRBV5-4 to TRBJ2-1; 15 bases are a match to TRBD2. This CDR3 region has 17 residues. Germline V gene sequence: CDR1 SGHNT, CDR2 YYREEE (reference sequence). J was trimmed by 8 bases and V by 4 bases; bases with no gene match: 10. The chain's CDR3 is CASSGGLAGGTRDEQFF. The DNA of the CDR3 is TGTGCCAGCAGCGGGGGACTAGCGGGGGGTACTAGGGATGAGCAGTTCTTC.

The chain uses TRBV7-9 and TRBJ2-1; 10 bases agree with TRBD2. With 3 bases clipped from V and 5 bases from J, the junction kept 4 bases outside the gene matches. This CDR3 spans 15 amino acids. The germline V gene has CDR1 SEHNR and CDR2 FQNEAQ (reference sequence). As DNA, the CDR3 is TGTGCCAGCAGCTTGGGGACTAGCGATAACAATGAGCAGTTCTTC. Protein: CASSLGTSDNNEQFF.

The J gene is TRBJ2-1, the V gene TRBV7-3; 15 nucleotides match TRBD2. Germline CDR1 and CDR2: SGHTA and FQGTGA. The CDR3 runs 21 residues. V lost 1 base and J lost 0; bases outside the gene matches: 10. CDR3 nucleotides: TGTGCCAGCAGCTTAAGAGGGGGACTAGCGGGAGGATTCCCCTCCTACAATGAGCAGTTCTTC. Translation gives CASSLRGGLAGGFPSYNEQFF.

The chain carries TRBV10-3 and TRBJ2-7, with 13 bases identical to TRBD2. The CDR3 runs to 15 residues. Germline CDR1 ENHRY, CDR2 SYGVKD. V dropped 2 bases and J dropped 7; count of bases not matched to a gene: 5. CDR3 sequence: CAISEGTSGKWEQYF. DNA for the CDR3: TGTGCCATCAGTGAGGGGACTAGCGGGAAATGGGAGCAGTACTTC.

The chain has TRBV5-1 and TRBJ2-1, with 7 nucleotides matching TRBD2. J lost 6 bases, V lost 4 bases, and 1 base had no gene match. In germline, CDR1 is SGHRS, CDR2 YFSETQ. The CDR3 length is 12 residues. The CDR3: CASSVAGNEQFF. The CDR3 bases are TGCGCCAGCAGCGTAGCGGGCAATGAGCAGTTCTTC.

CDR3 nucleotide sequence: TGCGCCAGCAGCCGCTACCCCTCCTACGAGCAGTACTTC. Its translation: CASSRYPSYEQYF. This rearrangement joins TRBV4-3 to TRBJ2-7; D is ambiguous. Trimming took 4 bases from V and 0 from J, leaving 7 bases between them. The length of the CDR3 is 13 residues. The germline V gene encodes CDR1 LGHNA and CDR2 YSLEER.

The V call is TRBV3-1 (or the pseudogene TRBV3-2), the J call TRBJ2-3, with 11 bases aligning to TRBD2. After removal of 4 bases from V and 1 base from J, the junction contained 1 base not matched to a gene. The CDR3 consists of 15 residues. CDR1 and CDR2 from the germline V gene are LGHDT and YNNKEL (reference sequence). CDR3 sequence: CASSLAGGGTDTQYF. The CDR3 nucleotides read TGTGCCAGCAGCCTAGCGGGAGGGGGCACAGATACGCAGTATTTT.

CDR3 protein: CAWSGLGLEAFF. CDR3 coding DNA: TGTGCCTGGAGCGGATTGGGCCTGGAAGCTTTCTTT. This rearrangement joins TRBV30 to TRBJ1-1; D unclear. The V gene lost 3 bases and the J gene lost 8 bases, with 13 bases spanning the gap. The CDR3 is 12 amino acids. CDR1 GTSNPN and CDR2 SVGIG come from the germline V gene (reference sequence).

The gene calls are TRBV19 and TRBJ1-2; 7 bases align to TRBD1. Germline-derived CDR1 and CDR2 are LNHDA and SQIVND (reference sequence). The J segment lost 4 bases and the V segment lost 4 bases, leaving 9 bases of the junction unmatched. The CDR3 spans 15 residues. CDR3 sequence reads: CASSTKNRGGYGYTF. Written as DNA, the CDR3 is TGTGCCAGTAGTACAAAAAACAGGGGAGGCTATGGCTACACCTTC. The full variable domain, completed using reference TRBV19 and TRBJ1-2, is DGGITQSPKYLFRKEGQNVTLSCEQNLNHDAMYWYRQDPGQGLRLIYYSQIVNDFQKGDIAEGYSVSREKKESFPLTVTSAQKNPTAFYLCASSTKNRGGYGYTFGSGTRLTVV.

The chain couples TRBV11-2 to TRBJ2-7, with a tentative D call TRBD2 (6 bases). CDR1 is SGHAT, CDR2 FQNNGV, per germline. Trimming took 2 bases from V and 0 from J, leaving 11 bases between them. The CDR3 sequence is 15 residues long. The CDR3 DNA is TGTGCCAGCAGCTTAAGCGGGCAGGGCTCCTACGAGCAGTACTTC. Translation: CASSLSGQGSYEQYF. The full variable domain, rest sourced from reference TRBV11-2 and TRBJ2-7, is EAGVAQSPRYKIIEKRQSVAFWCNPISGHATLYWYQQILGQGPKLLIQFQNNGVVDDSQLPKDRFSAERLKGVDSTLKIQPAKLEDSAVYLCASSLSGQGSYEQYFGPGTRLTVT.

The V and J genes are TRBV30 and TRBJ2-3; the match to TRBD2 covers 7 bases. The V gene end was trimmed by 3 bases and the J gene end by 8 bases; junction bases not matched to a gene: 5. Germline CDR1 is GTSNPN and CDR2 is SVGIG (reference sequence). The CDR3 runs to 12 residues. The CDR3 bases are TGTGCCTGGAGGGGACCGGGAGGTACGCAGTATTTT. Its protein is CAWRGPGGTQYF.

The rearrangement links TRBV28 to TRBJ2-4, with D unresolved. Germline V lookup: CDR1 MDHEN, CDR2 SYDVKM. The CDR3 runs 15 residues. With 4 bases removed from V and 5 bases from J, the gap between germline ends came to 15 bases. The CDR3 coding sequence is TGTGCCAGCAGTTCGACCCAGCCAGCGCAAAACATTCAGTACTTC. The encoded protein is CASSSTQPAQNIQYF.

This chain uses TRBV3-1 (or the pseudogene TRBV3-2) with TRBJ2-3; TRBD2 is a possible D gene (6 bases). Between the trimmed V and J ends, which lost 4 bases and 4 bases, there was a span of 15 bases. There are 15 residues in the CDR3. Germline V gene data show CDR1 as LGHDT and CDR2 as YNNKEL (reference sequence). This chain's CDR3 is CASSPNGRTADTQYF. The CDR3 DNA reads TGTGCCAGCAGCCCTAACGGGAGAACCGCAGATACGCAGTATTTT.

The J gene is TRBJ2-1, the V gene TRBV5-1; 11 positions match TRBD2. Germline V gene data show CDR1 as SGHRS and CDR2 as YFSETQ. V was pared by 0 bases and J by 0 bases, with 2 bases of the junction left unmatched. This CDR3 spans 17 amino acids. CDR3 nucleotide sequence: TGCGCCAGCAGCTTGGGTACTAGCGGGAGCTCCTACAATGAGCAGTTCTTC. Translated, it gives CASSLGTSGSSYNEQFF. The complete variable domain, with remaining parts taken from reference TRBV5-1 and TRBJ2-1, reads KAGVTQTPRYLIKTRGQQVTLSCSPISGHRSVSWYQQTPGQGLQFLFEYFSETQRNKGNFPGRFSGRQFSNSRSEMNVSTLELGDSALYLCASSLGTSGSSYNEQFFGPGTRLTVL.

The chain joins TRBV15 to TRBJ2-7; TRBD2 is a possible D gene (6 bases). This CDR3 spans 14 amino acids. V was cut by 1 base and J by 3 bases, with 10 bases left in between. Per germline, CDR1 LNHNV and CDR2 YYDKDF (reference sequence). The DNA of the CDR3 is TGTGCCACCAGCAGAGCGGAGGGTTTCTACGAGCAGTACTTC. Amino acid sequence: CATSRAEGFYEQYF.

This clone came up once. The gene calls are TRBV14 and TRBJ2-1; TRBD1 aligns across 7 bases. Germline V gives CDR1 SGHDN, CDR2 FVKESK. Losses at the gene ends were 3 bases for V and 3 bases for J; bases not matched to a gene: 5. The CDR3 is 15 amino acids. DNA of the CDR3: TGTGCCAGCAGCCATTCCGGGACAGTCTACAATGAGCAGTTCTTC. It yields the protein CASSHSGTVYNEQFF.

The chain is built from TRBV7-8 and TRBJ2-7; D might be TRBD2 (6 bases). CDR3 length: 17 residues. The V end lost 1 base, the J end lost 3 bases, and 19 bases lay between the germline ends. CDR1 and CDR2 from the germline V gene are SGHVS and FQNEAQ. This CDR3 reads CASSLDGGAADYYEQYF. In DNA, the CDR3 is TGTGCCAGCAGCTTAGACGGCGGGGCTGCCGACTACTACGAGCAGTACTTC.